These 23 T cell receptor beta chains came from one sample sequenced in a study of blood T cells in healthy people across ages. Next came a second PCR, run for about 7 to 12 cycles, which used a sample-barcoded 5' primer along with a J-beta primer mix. TCRdb reprocessed the 5' RACE reads with MiXCR, giving one entry per CDR3 protein. Of hundreds of thousands of distinct CDR3 sequences listed, about three fifths are singletons. Sequenced: blood. The receptors come from a man aged 30-40 years in good health.

This chain joins TRBV27 and TRBJ1-2; D might be TRBD1 (6 bases). Deletions cut 5 bases from V and 0 bases from J, with 16 bases between. The CDR3 is 16 amino acids. Germline values: CDR1 MNHEY, CDR2 SMNVEV (reference sequence). The CDR3 loop reads CASSQYWDTTNYGYTF. The CDR3 coding sequence is TGTGCCAGCAGTCAATATTGGGACACTACTAACTATGGCTACACCTTC.

This rearrangement joins TRBV12-3 or TRBV12-4 to TRBJ2-1; D unresolved. TRBJ2-7 explains the end of the DNA better; the J call may be wrong. The length of the CDR3 is 12 residues. The CDR3 coding sequence is TGTGCCAGCAGATTCTCCTACAATGAGCAGTACTTC. Its protein product is CASRFSYNEQYF.

This sequence joins TRBV20-1 and TRBJ2-1; D is uncertain. This CDR3 region has 12 residues. The V gene's germline CDR1 is DFQATT and CDR2 SNEGSKA (reference sequence). The V and J ends lost 5 bases and 1 base respectively, with 6 bases between them. CDR3 residues: CSAGVSYNEQFF. In DNA, the CDR3 is TGCAGTGCTGGAGTGTCCTACAATGAGCAGTTCTTC.

The gene calls are TRBV5-1 and TRBJ1-1; 12 bases are shared with TRBD1. Germline loops: CDR1 SGHRS, CDR2 YFSETQ. The trim removed 4 bases at V and 0 bases at J, leaving 4 bases unmatched. The CDR3 contains 16 residues. The CDR3 spells CASSRGQGAVNTEAFF. In DNA form, the CDR3 reads TGCGCCAGCAGCCGGGGACAGGGGGCGGTGAACACTGAAGCTTTCTTT.

The rearrangement uses TRBV4-3 and TRBJ2-2; the match to TRBD2 covers 9 bases. With 7 bases clipped from V and 3 bases from J, the junction kept 9 bases outside the gene matches. The CDR3 spans 16 residues. Germline V gene sequence: CDR1 LGHNA, CDR2 YSLEER. The CDR3 coding sequence is TGCGCCAGCATAGCGGGAGACCAATTTTACACCGGGGAGCTGTTTTTT. It specifies CASIAGDQFYTGELFF.

This chain joins TRBV7-9 and TRBJ1-1, with no clear D. This CDR3 is 15 amino acids long. The germline V gene has CDR1 SEHNR and CDR2 FQNEAQ (reference sequence). V lost 5 bases to trimming and J lost 8 bases, with 21 bases between them. DNA for the CDR3: TGTGCCAGCAGCCCCGGGGTCGCCATCCTAGGCGAAGCTTTCTTT. Protein product: CASSPGVAILGEAFF.

The V call is TRBV6-2 or TRBV6-3, the J call TRBJ2-1; possible D gene TRBD2, 6 bases. Trimming cost V 8 bases and J 9 bases, with 11 bases left between them. Germline V gives CDR1 MNHEY, CDR2 SVGEGT. This CDR3 region has 11 residues. This CDR3 reads CASGQGGEQFF. CDR3 sequence (DNA): TGTGCCAGCGGGCAGGGAGGTGAGCAGTTCTTC.

Only a few counts were recorded for this clonotype. The chain joins TRBV29-1 to TRBJ2-3, with TRBD1 matching 8 bases. This CDR3 has 15 amino acids. J lost 1 base, V lost 1 base, and 4 bases had no gene match. CDR1 SQVTM and CDR2 ANQGSEA come from the germline V gene. DNA for the CDR3: TGCAGCGTTGAAGCCCCGACAGGGGGCACAGATACGCAGTATTTT. Encoded protein: CSVEAPTGGTDTQYF.

The chain couples TRBV20-1 to TRBJ2-7; D is uncertain. Germline CDR1 is DFQATT and CDR2 is SNEGSKA (reference sequence). Deletions cut 2 bases from V and 2 bases from J, with 13 bases between. The CDR3 loop spans 14 amino acids. In nucleotides, the CDR3 is TGCAGTGCTAGATCCCCGACAAATACCTACGAGCAGTACTTC. Protein: CSARSPTNTYEQYF.

The rearrangement uses TRBV20-1 and TRBJ2-7, with 8 positions matching TRBD1. This CDR3 has 15 residues. Trimming cost V 4 bases and J 2 bases; bases outside gene matches: 10. Germline V gene lookup returns CDR1 DFQATT and CDR2 SNEGSKA (reference sequence). CDR3 protein: CSATARQGRTYEQYF. The CDR3 bases are TGCAGTGCTACCGCTCGACAGGGGAGGACCTACGAGCAGTACTTC.

The CDR3 reads CSALRTGGSTEAFF. CDR3 DNA: TGCAGTGCTTTACGGACAGGGGGGAGCACTGAAGCTTTCTTT. V usage is TRBV20-1 and J usage is TRBJ1-1, with TRBD1 matching 10 bases. CDR1 is DFQATT and CDR2 is SNEGSKA in the germline V gene (reference sequence). With V trimmed by 5 bases and J by 4 bases, 7 bases remained unmatched. The CDR3 spans 14 residues.

In its sample, this clonotype was seen a few times. The chain uses TRBV29-1 and TRBJ2-5; D gene uncertain. Germline CDR1 reads SQVTM; CDR2 reads ANQGSEA. The CDR3 covers 14 residues. V was clipped by 6 bases and J by 5 bases, with 19 bases between them. The CDR3 region is CSVQHSLKGETQYF. Written as DNA, the CDR3 is TGCAGCGTCCAACACTCTCTTAAAGGGGAGACCCAGTACTTC.

The chain carries TRBV12-3 or TRBV12-4 and TRBJ1-1; 9 bases line up with TRBD1. The V gene end was trimmed by 6 bases and the J gene end by 6 bases; junction bases not matched to a gene: 8. This CDR3 is built from 14 residues. The CDR3 DNA sequence: TGTGCCAGCAGACCACAGGGGGCTGTCTCTGAAGCTTTCTTT. Its protein is CASRPQGAVSEAFF.

The chain employs TRBV7-2 and TRBJ2-3; D is unclear. The CDR3 extends over 13 amino acids. V dropped 5 bases and J dropped 6 bases, with 12 bases sitting between them. The germline gives CDR1 SGHTA, CDR2 FQGNSA. The CDR3 loop reads CASSPYVQDTQYF. DNA of the CDR3: TGTGCCAGCAGCCCCTACGTGCAGGATACGCAGTATTTT.

This chain uses TRBV7-2 with TRBJ2-2; no firm D call. The CDR3 is 14 residues long. The germline CDR1 and CDR2 sequences are SGHTA and FQGNSA. V was pared by 0 bases and J by 7 bases, with 9 bases between. The CDR3 sequence is CASSLALDGGELFF. The CDR3 coding sequence is TGTGCCAGCAGCTTAGCGCTAGATGGCGGGGAGCTGTTTTTT.

This clonotype was observed a few times. The rearrangement uses TRBV29-1 and TRBJ2-3, with TRBD1 matching 9 bases. Germline V gene lookup returns CDR1 SQVTM and CDR2 ANQGSEA. V was clipped by 5 bases and J by 0 bases; unmatched bases: 3. The CDR3 sequence is 14 residues long. The CDR3 DNA reads as TGCAGCGTTATGGGACAGGGAAGCACAGATACGCAGTATTTT. This codes for CSVMGQGSTDTQYF.

In the case of this clonotype: The germline gene is not matched at one end of the junction; a read error may be the cause. V and J are TRBV10-3 and TRBJ1-6; D is undetermined. The germline V gene encodes CDR1 ENHRY and CDR2 SYGVKD. CDR3 size: 15 residues. The CDR3 loop is CAVSERTAFNSPLHF. CDR3 coding DNA: TGTGCCGTCAGTGAGCGGACCGCCTTCAATTCACCCCTCCACTTT.

V is TRBV6-1 and J is TRBJ2-6, with D possibly matching TRBD1 (6 bases). The CDR3 totals 16 residues. CDR1 and CDR2 (germline): MNHNS, SASEGT. V was cut by 3 bases and J by 3 bases, with 12 bases left in between. CDR3 DNA sequence: TGTGCCAGCAGTGAGCAACCAGGGGTTGGGGCCAACGTCCTGACTTTC. This sequence encodes CASSEQPGVGANVLTF.

The chain employs TRBV7-2 and TRBJ2-5; no definite D call. V lost 4 bases to trimming and J lost 1 base, with 13 bases between them. Germline V gives CDR1 SGHTA, CDR2 FQGNSA. The CDR3 loop spans 15 amino acids. CDR3 sequence reads: CASSWVSGSQETQYF. For the CDR3, the DNA is TGTGCCAGCAGCTGGGTCTCTGGCAGCCAAGAGACCCAGTACTTC. The full variable domain, completed using reference TRBV7-2 and TRBJ2-5, is GAGVSQSPSNKVTEKGKDVELRCDPISGHTALYWYRQSLGQGLEFLIYFQGNSAPDKSGLPSDRFSAERTGGSVSTLTIQRTQQEDSAVYLCASSWVSGSQETQYFGPGTRLLVL.

This clonotype was counted a single time. The chain carries TRBV7-6 and TRBJ1-6, with D perhaps TRBD1 (6 bases). V gave up 5 bases and J gave up 7 bases, with 12 bases separating them. Germline V gene data show CDR1 as SGHVS and CDR2 as FNYEAQ. The CDR3 extends over 14 amino acids. CDR3 in amino acids: CASSPGAANSPLHF. In DNA, the CDR3 is TGTGCCAGCAGCCCAGGGGCAGCGAATTCACCCCTCCACTTT.

There are a few counts of this clonotype. This chain links TRBV7-9 with TRBJ2-7; D unresolved. V lost 5 bases and J 2 bases, leaving 10 bases between the germline ends. This CDR3 spans 13 amino acids. The germline CDR1 and CDR2 sequences are SEHNR and FQNEAQ (reference sequence). CDR3 nucleotides: TGTGCCAGCAGCCTACCCGGTGCCTACGAGCAGTACTTC. Its protein is CASSLPGAYEQYF. Supplemented by reference TRBV7-9 and TRBJ2-7, the full variable domain reads DTGVSQNPRHKITKRGQNVTFRCDPISEHNRLYWYRQTLGQGPEFLTYFQNEAQLEKSRLLSDRFSAERPKGSFSTLEIQRTEQGDSAMYLCASSLPGAYEQYFGPGTRLTVT.

The V gene is TRBV14, the J gene TRBJ2-5; D possibly matches TRBD1 or TRBD2 (5 bases each). The DNA end favors TRBJ2-7, so the J call may be wrong. The CDR3 spans 15 residues. Germline V lookup: CDR1 SGHDN, CDR2 FVKESK. Written as DNA, the CDR3 is TGTGCCAGCAGCCAATTCGGGACGAAGAACTACGAGCAGTACTTC. Its translation: CASSQFGTKNYEQYF.

The chain carries TRBV18 and TRBJ1-2; the D is unclear. CDR1 and CDR2 from the germline V gene are KGHSH and LQKENI. With 3 bases removed from V and 1 base from J, the gap between germline ends came to 6 bases. The CDR3 loop spans 13 amino acids. The CDR3 protein is CASSPEVNYGYTF. The CDR3 DNA is TGTGCCAGCTCACCGGAGGTTAACTATGGCTACACCTTC.